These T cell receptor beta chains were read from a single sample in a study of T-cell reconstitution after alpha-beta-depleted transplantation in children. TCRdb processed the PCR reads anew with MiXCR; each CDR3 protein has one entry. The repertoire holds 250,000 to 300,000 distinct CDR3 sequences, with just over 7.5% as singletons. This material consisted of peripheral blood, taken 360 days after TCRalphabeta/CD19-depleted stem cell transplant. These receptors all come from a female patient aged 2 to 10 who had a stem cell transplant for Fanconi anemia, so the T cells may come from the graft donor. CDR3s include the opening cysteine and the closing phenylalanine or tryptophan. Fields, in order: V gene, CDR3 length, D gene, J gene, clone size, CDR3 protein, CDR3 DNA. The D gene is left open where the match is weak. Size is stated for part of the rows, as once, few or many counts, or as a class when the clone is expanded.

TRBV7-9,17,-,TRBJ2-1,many,CASSLRTGLDPLNEQFF,TGTGCCAGCAGCTTAAGGACGGGACTCGATCCCCTCAATGAGCAGTTCTTC
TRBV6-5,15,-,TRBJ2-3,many,CASSYWVGATDTQYF,TGTGCCAGCAGTTACTGGGTTGGGGCCACAGATACGCAGTATTTT
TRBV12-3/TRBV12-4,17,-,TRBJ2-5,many,CASSSGDRGKGQETQYF,TGTGCCAGCAGTTCAGGGGATAGGGGGAAAGGCCAAGAGACCCAGTACTTC
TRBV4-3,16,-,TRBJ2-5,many,CASSHRIRDDKETQYF,TGCGCCAGCAGCCACCGAATCCGGGACGACAAGGAGACCCAGTACTTC
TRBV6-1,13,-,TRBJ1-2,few,CASRKTGYYGYTF,TGTGCCAGCAGAAAGACGGGATACTATGGCTACACCTTC
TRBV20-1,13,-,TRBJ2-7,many,CSAERLGGYEQYF,TGCAGTGCGGAGAGGTTGGGCGGCTACGAGCAGTACTTC
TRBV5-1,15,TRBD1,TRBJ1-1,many,CASSLPRDSYPEAFF,TGCGCCAGCAGCTTGCCCCGGGACAGTTATCCTGAAGCTTTCTTT
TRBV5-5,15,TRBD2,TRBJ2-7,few,CASSSGKGLAYEQYF,TGTGCCAGCAGCTCAGGAAAAGGACTAGCTTACGAGCAGTACTTC
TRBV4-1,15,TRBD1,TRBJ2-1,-,CASSQGQGAVVEQFF,TGCGCCAGCAGCCAGGGACAGGGGGCGGTAGTTGAGCAGTTCTTC
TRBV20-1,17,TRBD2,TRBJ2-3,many,CSAVQEPSGGWTDTQYF,TGCAGTGCCGTTCAGGAGCCTAGCGGGGGGTGGACAGATACGCAGTATTTT
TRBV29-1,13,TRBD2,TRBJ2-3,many,CSASGGQGDTQYF,TGCAGCGCCTCGGGGGGGCAAGGAGATACGCAGTATTTT
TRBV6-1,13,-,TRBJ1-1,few,CASSASMNTEAFF,TGTGCCAGCAGTGCATCTATGAACACTGAAGCTTTCTTT
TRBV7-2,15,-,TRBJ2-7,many,CASSLVDRSSYEQYF,TGTGCCAGCAGCTTAGTCGACAGGAGCTCCTACGAGCAGTACTTC
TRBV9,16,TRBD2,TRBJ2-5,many,CASSVLLAGGQETQYF,TGTGCCAGCAGCGTCCTACTAGCGGGAGGGCAAGAGACCCAGTACTTC
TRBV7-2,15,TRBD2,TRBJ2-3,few,CASSAGAGGADTQYF,TGTGCCAGCAGCGCCGGGGCGGGGGGCGCAGATACGCAGTATTTT
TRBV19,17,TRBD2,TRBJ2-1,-,CASSMKGLRLAGNEQFF,TGTGCCAGTAGTATGAAAGGGCTGAGACTAGCTGGTAATGAGCAGTTCTTC
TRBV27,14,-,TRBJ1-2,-,CASSLGGGGYGYTF,TGTGCCAGCAGTTTAGGTGGGGGAGGGTATGGCTACACCTTC
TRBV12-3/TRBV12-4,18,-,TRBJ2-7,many,CASSFPPYRGRQTYEQYF,TGTGCCAGCAGTTTCCCCCCCTATCGTGGGAGACAGACCTACGAGCAGTACTTC
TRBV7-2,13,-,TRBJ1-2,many,CASLTHGAYGYTF,TGTGCCAGCCTCACCCACGGAGCCTATGGCTACACCTTC
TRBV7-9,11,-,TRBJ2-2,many,CASSSGGELFF,TGTGCCAGCAGCTCCGGCGGGGAGCTGTTTTTT
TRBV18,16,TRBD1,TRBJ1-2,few,CASSPQGGGASYGYTF,TGTGCCAGCTCACCACAAGGAGGGGGCGCCTCCTATGGCTACACCTTC
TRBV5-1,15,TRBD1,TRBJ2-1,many,CASVLGGTEFGEQFF,TGCGCCAGCGTTCTAGGGGGCACGGAATTCGGTGAGCAGTTCTTC
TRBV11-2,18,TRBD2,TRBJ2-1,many,CASSSTSGPTSSYNEQFF,TGTGCCAGCAGCTCTACTAGCGGGCCCACCAGCTCCTACAATGAGCAGTTCTTC
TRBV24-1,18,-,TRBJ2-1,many,CATSDPNARGSSYNEQFF,TGTGCCACCAGTGATCCCAACGCTCGGGGGAGCTCCTACAATGAGCAGTTCTTC
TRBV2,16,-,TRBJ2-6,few,CASSETESSGANVLTF,TGTGCCAGCAGTGAAACGGAGAGCTCTGGGGCCAACGTCCTGACTTTC
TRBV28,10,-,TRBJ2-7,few,CASSRHLQYF,TGTGCCAGCAGTCGACACTTGCAGTACTTC
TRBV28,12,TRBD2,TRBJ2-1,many,CASFSGRAAQFF,TGTGCCAGCTTTAGCGGGAGGGCCGCGCAGTTCTTC
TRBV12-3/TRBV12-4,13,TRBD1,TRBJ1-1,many,CASRWTGHTEAFF,TGTGCCAGCAGGTGGACAGGACACACTGAAGCTTTCTTT
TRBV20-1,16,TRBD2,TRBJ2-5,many,CSARDRTSGRFETQYF,TGCAGTGCTAGAGATCGGACTAGCGGGAGGTTCGAGACCCAGTACTTC
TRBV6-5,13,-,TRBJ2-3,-,CASSYLRSDTQYF,TGTGCCAGCAGTTACCTACGATCAGATACGCAGTATTTT
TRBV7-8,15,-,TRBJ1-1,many,CASSSGGIGNTEAFF,TGTGCCAGCAGCTCCGGCGGCATTGGGAACACTGAAGCTTTCTTT
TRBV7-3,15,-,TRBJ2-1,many,CASSLTGGASNEQFF,TGTGCCAGCAGCTTAACCGGTGGGGCCAGCAATGAGCAGTTCTTC
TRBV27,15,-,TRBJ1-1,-,CASSRSGLFYSEAFF,TGTGCCAGCAGTCGATCGGGTCTCTTTTACAGCGAAGCTTTCTTT
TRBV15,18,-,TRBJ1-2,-,CATSRLWGFNGQGGGYTF,TGTGCCACCAGCAGGTTGTGGGGATTTAATGGGCAGGGAGGTGGCTACACCTTC
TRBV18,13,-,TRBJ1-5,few,CASSPARGQPQHF,TGTGCCAGCTCACCAGCCAGGGGCCAGCCCCAGCATTTT
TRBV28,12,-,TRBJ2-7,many,CASSLKVNEQYF,TGTGCCAGCAGTTTAAAAGTTAACGAGCAGTACTTC
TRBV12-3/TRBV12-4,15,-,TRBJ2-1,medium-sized,CASSFRGLGHNEQFF,TGTGCCAGCAGTTTCAGGGGACTTGGGCACAATGAGCAGTTCTTC
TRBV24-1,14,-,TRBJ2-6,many,CATGRGSGANVLTF,TGTGCCACCGGAAGGGGGTCTGGGGCCAACGTCCTGACTTTC
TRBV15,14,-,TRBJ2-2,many,CATSRDQGTGELFF,TGTGCCACCAGCAGAGACCAGGGAACCGGGGAGCTGTTTTTT
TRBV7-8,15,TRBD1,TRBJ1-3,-,CASSLGDRSTDTIYF,TGTGCCAGCAGCCTTGGGGACAGGAGCACGGACACCATATATTTT
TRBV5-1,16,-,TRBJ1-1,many,CASSLDIRDANTEAFF,TGCGCCAGCAGCTTGGACATACGGGACGCGAACACTGAAGCTTTCTTT
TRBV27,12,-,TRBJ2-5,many,CASSWLDGTQYF,TGTGCCAGCAGTTGGCTAGATGGGACCCAGTACTTC
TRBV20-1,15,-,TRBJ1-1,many,CSAREYPAGYTEAFF,TGCAGTGCTAGAGAATATCCGGCGGGGTACACTGAAGCTTTCTTT
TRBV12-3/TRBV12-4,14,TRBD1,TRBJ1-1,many,CASSLGQGITEAFF,TGTGCCAGCAGTTTAGGACAGGGAATCACTGAAGCTTTCTTT
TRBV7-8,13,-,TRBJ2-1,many,CASSFFEYNEQFF,TGTGCCAGCAGCTTTTTTGAGTACAATGAGCAGTTCTTC
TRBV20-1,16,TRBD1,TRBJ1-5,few,CSASRGTAYSNQPQHF,TGCAGTGCTAGTCGGGGGACAGCCTATAGCAATCAGCCCCAGCATTTT
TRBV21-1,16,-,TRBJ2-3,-,CASTKVRARGWDTQYF,TGTGCCAGCACCAAAGTCCGGGCCAGGGGGTGGGATACGCAGTATTTT
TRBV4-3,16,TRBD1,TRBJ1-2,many,CASRLGQGSSNYGYTF,TGCGCCAGCAGACTCGGACAGGGGTCCAGTAACTATGGCTACACCTTC
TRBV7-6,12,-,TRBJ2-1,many,CASSFMGNEQFF,TGTGCCAGCAGCTTTATGGGCAATGAGCAGTTCTTC
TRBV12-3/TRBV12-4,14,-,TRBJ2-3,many,CASSQGWPTDTQYF,TGTGCCAGCAGTCAGGGGTGGCCCACAGATACGCAGTATTTT
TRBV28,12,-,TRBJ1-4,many,CASSTGVGKLFF,TGTGCCAGCAGTACGGGGGTGGGGAAACTGTTTTTT
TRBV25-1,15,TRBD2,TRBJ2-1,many,CASRGVGLAGNEQFF,TGTGCCAGCAGAGGAGTGGGACTAGCGGGTAATGAGCAGTTCTTC
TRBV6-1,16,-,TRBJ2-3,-,CASSRAGAGRGDTQYF,TGTGCCAGCAGCCGCGCGGGGGCAGGCCGAGGAGATACGCAGTATTTT
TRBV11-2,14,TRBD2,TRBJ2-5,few,CASSSRGGRETQYF,TGTGCCAGCAGCTCACGGGGGGGCCGCGAGACCCAGTACTTC
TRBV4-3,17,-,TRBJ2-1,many,CASSLLTDTEIYNEQFF,TGCGCCAGCAGCCTCCTAACGGACACCGAAATATACAATGAGCAGTTCTTC
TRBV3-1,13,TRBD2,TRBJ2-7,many,CASSQVLAEEQYF,TGTGCCAGCAGCCAAGTACTAGCGGAAGAGCAGTACTTC
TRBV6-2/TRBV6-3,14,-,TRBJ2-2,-,CASSRISGTGELFF,TGTGCCAGCAGTCGGATATCGGGCACCGGGGAGCTGTTTTTT
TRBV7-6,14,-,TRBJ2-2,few,CASSLQLSPGELFF,TGTGCCAGCAGCTTACAGCTGAGCCCCGGGGAGCTGTTTTTT
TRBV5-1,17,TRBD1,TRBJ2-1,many,CASSLWGTGNSYNEQFF,TGCGCCAGCAGCTTGTGGGGGACAGGGAACTCCTACAATGAGCAGTTCTTC